This entry concerns a single TCR beta chain. Its target is not known. 60 Vbeta and 13 Jbeta primers were used in PCR. Sequencing used immunoSEQ multiplex PCR; TCRdb keeps in-frame clones, though not all of them. The table shows 140,000 to 150,000 clones, with around 84% occurring only once. The sample belongs to a study of cytomegalovirus exposure and HLA in healthy donors. Study as a whole: In an early release, HLA-typed donors contributed some 88 million unique TCR sequences. Clustering assigned 70% to 90% of the roughly 400 genotyped donors to the Caucasian-associated ancestry cluster.

V dropped 0 bases and J dropped 4 bases, with 10 bases sitting between them. The CDR3 has 14 residues. The V gene's germline CDR1 is LGHNA and CDR2 YNFKEQ. Study-wide points: The listing of approximately 160 TCR beta chains classed them as cytomegalovirus-associated.

Sequencing used PBMCs. The rearrangement links TRBV4-2 to TRBJ2-7; D unclear. This sequence was found in a boy between 2 and 10 years old in good health and CMV-seronegative. In nucleotides, the CDR3 is TGTGCCAGCAGCCAAGACTATTCGCTTTACGAGCAGTACTTC. Encoded protein: CASSQDYSLYEQYF.